This TCR delta chain was identified during a study of gamma-delta T cells after stem cell transplantation. By proportion, this clone is large. TCRdb ran CATT on the RT-PCR reads. The sample includes around 1,300 delta-chain clones, 9.5% to 15% of them seen just once. The V gene end was trimmed by 3 bases and the J gene end by 2 bases; junction bases not matched to a gene: 4. The germline V gene encodes CDR1 GEAIGNYY and CDR2 EKD. The CDR3 loop spans 14 amino acids. Source material: gamma-delta T cells. This clonotype was sampled from a human donor. It is not recorded whose cells these are; they may come from a transplant donor. The chain is built from TRDV2 and TRDJ1, with 8 bases lining up with TRDD3. The CDR3 DNA follows: TGTGCCTGTGACTCCTTGGGGGATACCGATAAACTCATCTTT. Translated: CACDSLGDTDKLIF.